This T cell receptor beta chain comes out of a study of human T cells and chemical hapten exposure. Across the study: The sensitizer, 2% DPC, was used on approximately 2 cm by approximately 2 cm of upper inner arm skin. Regarding the study as a whole: PT1 expanded TCR numbers tracked positively with patch test score.

TCRdb reprocessed the RACE reads with MiXCR, giving one entry per CDR3 protein. The sample includes over 70,000 distinct CDR3 sequences, roughly 12% seen only once; the top ten take roughly 1.6%. The CDR3 runs 12 residues. V lost 3 bases, J lost 12 bases, and 5 bases stayed unmatched. CDR1 is SGHAT and CDR2 is FQDESV in the germline V gene (reference sequence). This clonotype was recorded a few times. Antigen: not known. As to time point: patch test 2, 6 weeks after DPC sensitization. Treatment defined: therapeutic diphenylcyclopropenone sensitization with weekly scalp DPC. The receptor's source is a man between 18 and 35 years old with alopecia areata. Some clones in this sample may be carry-over from other donors' samples. This specimen consisted of whole blood, obtained in connection with sensitization to the hapten diphenylcyclopropenone (DPC). V gene TRBV11-1 combines with J gene TRBJ1-1; 9 positions match TRBD1. The CDR3 loop reads CASSFGTGQTFF. The CDR3 DNA follows: TGTGCCAGCAGCTTTGGGACAGGGCAAACTTTCTTT.